A single sample gave rise to the 7 T cell receptor beta chains below, sequenced in a study of cytomegalovirus exposure and HLA in healthy donors. The study ran its PCR with 60 Vbeta and 13 Jbeta primers. Sequencing was performed with immunoSEQ multiplex PCR; in TCRdb, only in-frame clones are kept and a portion is missing. The sample carries more than 120,000 clones, approximately 80% recorded once. Material for sequencing was PBMCs. The receptors derive from a woman aged 40 to 50 in good health and CMV-seropositive.

In this sample, this clone turned up once. This chain connects TRBV9 to TRBJ2-3; 10 nucleotides match TRBD2. V lost 2 bases, J lost 5 bases, and 5 bases stayed unmatched. Germline assignment: CDR1 SGDLS and CDR2 YYNGEE. This CDR3 region has 15 residues. The CDR3 nucleotides read TGTGCCAGCAGCGTCGAGGTAGCGGGAGGAGATACGCAGTATTTT. Its protein product is CASSVEVAGGDTQYF.

Notes on this clone: The germline gene is not matched at one end of the junction; a read error may be the cause. V and J are TRBV7-9 and TRBJ1-5; D is undetermined. CDR1 SEHNR and CDR2 FQNEAQ come from the germline V gene (reference sequence). The CDR3 consists of 12 residues. CDR3 loop: CSSSYIDQPQHF. The CDR3 nucleotides read TGTTCCAGCAGCTACATTGATCAGCCCCAGCATTTT.

The gene calls are TRBV5-1 and TRBJ1-4, with TRBD1 identical over 7 bases. This CDR3 has 17 amino acids. Germline V gene sequence: CDR1 SGHRS, CDR2 YFSETQ. The J segment lost 0 bases and the V segment lost 1 base, leaving 6 bases of the junction unmatched. CDR3 nucleotide sequence: TGCGCCAGCAGCTTGCTGGGACAGATTACAACTAATGAAAAACTGTTTTTT. Its translation: CASSLLGQITTNEKLFF.

The chain joins TRBV9 to TRBJ1-1; maybe TRBD1 (5 bases). The CDR3 extends over 16 amino acids. The V gene lost 0 bases and the J gene lost 3 bases, with 15 bases spanning the gap. The germline CDR1 and CDR2 sequences are SGDLS and YYNGEE. The CDR3 protein is CASSVGIDSVDTEAFF. CDR3 in DNA: TGTGCCAGCAGCGTAGGAATCGACAGTGTGGACACTGAAGCTTTCTTT.

This chain joins TRBV5-4 and TRBJ2-1; 9 bases are a match to TRBD1. The germline V gene encodes CDR1 SGHNT and CDR2 YYREEE (reference sequence). The CDR3 length is 15 residues. V shed 1 base, J shed 10 bases, and the junction held 9 bases outside the gene matches. The DNA of the CDR3 is TGTGCCAGCAGCTTGCCGGGACAGGGACTATGGGAGCAGTTCTTC. Protein product: CASSLPGQGLWEQFF.

This clone was found once. This sequence joins TRBV30 and TRBJ2-1, with 10 positions matching TRBD2. Unmatched junction bases numbered 6, after V lost 3 bases and J lost 4 bases. Germline lookup yields CDR1 GTSNPN and CDR2 SVGIG (reference sequence). The CDR3 length is 15 residues. The chain's CDR3 is CAWSKLAGYYNEQFF. The DNA for the CDR3 is TGTGCCTGGAGCAAACTAGCGGGATATTACAATGAGCAGTTCTTC.

The chain joins TRBV5-4 to TRBJ2-3; TRBD2 might be the D (6 bases). Germline loops: CDR1 SGHNT, CDR2 YYREEE (reference sequence). The CDR3 totals 15 residues. Trimming pared 4 bases from V and 8 bases from J, leaving 20 bases between. Here the CDR3 DNA reads TGTGCCAGCAGCGGTACGGGAGATAGGGACGGTACGCAGTATTTT. Protein: CASSGTGDRDGTQYF.